This T cell receptor (beta chain) originates from a study of control samples from healthy donors and cancer patients. V trimming: 5 bases; J trimming: 4 bases; junction bases outside the gene matches: 7. Germline V gene data show CDR1 as SGHTA and CDR2 as FQGTGA. The CDR3 totals 15 residues. The protocol was immunoSEQ multiplex PCR, while the TCRdb copy is restricted to in-frame clones and leaves out a portion. The data show tens of thousands of clones, with around 89% seen just once and about 7.1% held by the top ten. The clonotype originates from a man between 50 and 59 years old in good health. This rearrangement joins TRBV7-3 to TRBJ2-2; 7 bases are shared with TRBD2. The sample was blood. The CDR3 here is CASSPAGGSTGELFF. CDR3 sequence (DNA): TGTGCCAGCAGCCCGGCCGGGGGGAGCACCGGGGAGCTGTTTTTT.